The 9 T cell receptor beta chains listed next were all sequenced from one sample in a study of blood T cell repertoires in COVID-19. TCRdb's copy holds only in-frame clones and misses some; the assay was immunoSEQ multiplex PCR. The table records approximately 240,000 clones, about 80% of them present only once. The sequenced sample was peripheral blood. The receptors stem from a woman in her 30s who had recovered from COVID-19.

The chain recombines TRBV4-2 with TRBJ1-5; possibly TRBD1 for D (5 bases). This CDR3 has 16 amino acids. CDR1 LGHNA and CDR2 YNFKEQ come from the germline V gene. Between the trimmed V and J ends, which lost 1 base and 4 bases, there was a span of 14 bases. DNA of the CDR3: TGTGCCAGCAGCCAAGGGGGACCGGGAGGGAATCAGCCCCAGCATTTT. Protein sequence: CASSQGGPGGNQPQHF.

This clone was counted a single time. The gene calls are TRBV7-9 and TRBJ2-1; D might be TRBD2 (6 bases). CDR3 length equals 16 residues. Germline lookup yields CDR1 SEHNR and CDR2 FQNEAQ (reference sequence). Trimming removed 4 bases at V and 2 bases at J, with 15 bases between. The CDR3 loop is CASSSLAGGTYNEQFF. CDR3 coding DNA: TGTGCCAGCAGCTCCTTAGCTGGGGGGACCTACAATGAGCAGTTCTTC.

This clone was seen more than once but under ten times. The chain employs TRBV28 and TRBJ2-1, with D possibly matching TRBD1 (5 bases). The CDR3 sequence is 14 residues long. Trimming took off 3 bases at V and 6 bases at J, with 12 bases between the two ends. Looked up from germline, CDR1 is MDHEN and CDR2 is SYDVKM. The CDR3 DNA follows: TGTGCCAGCAGTTTGCCGCAGGGAACCAATGAGCAGTTCTTC. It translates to CASSLPQGTNEQFF.

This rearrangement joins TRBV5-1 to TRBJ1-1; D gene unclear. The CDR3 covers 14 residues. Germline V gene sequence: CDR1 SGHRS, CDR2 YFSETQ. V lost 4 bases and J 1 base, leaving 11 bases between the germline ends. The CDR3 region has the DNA TGCGCCAGCAGCCCGGGGTCAGGGAACACTGAAGCTTTCTTT. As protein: CASSPGSGNTEAFF.

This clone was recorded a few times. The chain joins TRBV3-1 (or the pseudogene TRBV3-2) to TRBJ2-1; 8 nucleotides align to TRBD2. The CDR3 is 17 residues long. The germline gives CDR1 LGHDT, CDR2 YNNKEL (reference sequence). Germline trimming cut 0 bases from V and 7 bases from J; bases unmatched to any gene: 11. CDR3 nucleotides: TGTGCCAGCAGCCAAGAAGGTGCCGGGAGGGCAAGAAATGAGCAGTTCTTC. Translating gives CASSQEGAGRARNEQFF.

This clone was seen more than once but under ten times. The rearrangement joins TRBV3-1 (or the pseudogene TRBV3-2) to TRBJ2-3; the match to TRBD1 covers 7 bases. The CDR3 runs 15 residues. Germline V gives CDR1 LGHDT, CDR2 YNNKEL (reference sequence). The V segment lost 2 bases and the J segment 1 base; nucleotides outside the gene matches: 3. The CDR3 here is CASSQRTGGTDTQYF. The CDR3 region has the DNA TGTGCCAGCAGCCAACGAACAGGGGGCACAGATACGCAGTATTTT.

As DNA, the CDR3 is TGTGCCAGCTCAAGCCGGGACAGGGGGCGCGAGTTCGCTGAAGCTTTCTTT. Translated: CASSSRDRGREFAEAFF. The chain joins TRBV18 to TRBJ1-1; 12 nucleotides align to TRBD1. V trimming: 5 bases; J trimming: 6 bases; junction bases outside the gene matches: 13. The germline V gene has CDR1 KGHSH and CDR2 LQKENI. The CDR3 is 17 residues long.

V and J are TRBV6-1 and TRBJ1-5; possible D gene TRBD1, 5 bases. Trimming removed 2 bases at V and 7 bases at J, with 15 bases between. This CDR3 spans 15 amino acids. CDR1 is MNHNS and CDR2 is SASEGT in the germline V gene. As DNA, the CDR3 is TGTGCCAGCAGTGAAATTCCGATCGGGGGACAGCCCCAGCATTTT. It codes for CASSEIPIGGQPQHF.

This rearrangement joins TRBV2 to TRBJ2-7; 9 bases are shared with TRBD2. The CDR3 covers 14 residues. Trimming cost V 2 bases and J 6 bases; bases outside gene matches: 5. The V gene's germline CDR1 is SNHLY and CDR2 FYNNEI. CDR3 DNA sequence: TGTGCCAGCAGTGAACTAGCGGGAACTGGCGAGCAGTACTTC. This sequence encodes CASSELAGTGEQYF.